What follows are 11 T cell receptor beta chains derived from one specimen sequenced in a study of blood T cell repertoires in COVID-19. Method: immunoSEQ multiplex PCR; TCRdb's copy keeps in-frame clones and lacks some. The data contain some 230,000 clones, about four fifths of them seen just once; the ten biggest clones take up 1.3%. Source material: PBMCs or T cells enriched from blood (not recorded which). The receptors were gathered from a middle-aged woman with acute COVID-19.

Here the CDR3 reads CASSLSGTATGEKLFF. DNA of the CDR3: TGTGCCAGCAGCTTATCCGGGACAGCTACGGGTGAAAAACTGTTTTTT. The chain is built from TRBV11-1 and TRBJ1-4, with 7 nucleotides matching TRBD1. This CDR3 comprises 16 residues. Germline assignment: CDR1 SGHAT and CDR2 FQDESV (reference sequence). V shed 2 bases, J shed 7 bases, and the junction held 10 bases outside the gene matches.

The rearrangement links TRBV3-1 (or the pseudogene TRBV3-2) to TRBJ1-2; D is unresolved. CDR3 length equals 12 residues. CDR1 and CDR2 from the germline V gene are LGHDT and YNNKEL (reference sequence). Trimming pared 4 bases from V and 4 bases from J, leaving 7 bases between. CDR3 DNA sequence: TGTGCCAGCAGCCTCTCCTTCTATGGCTACACCTTC. Its translation: CASSLSFYGYTF.

This clone has only one observation. The rearrangement links TRBV11-2 to TRBJ1-1, with TRBD1 matching over 7 bases. The V segment lost 3 bases and the J segment 4 bases; nucleotides outside the gene matches: 8. The germline V gene has CDR1 SGHAT and CDR2 FQNNGV. The CDR3 spans 15 residues. The CDR3 loop reads CASSFDRAGGTEAFF. The CDR3 coding sequence is TGTGCCAGCAGCTTCGACAGGGCGGGGGGCACTGAAGCTTTCTTT.

This clone was seen a handful of times. The chain has TRBV7-2 and TRBJ2-5; D not resolved. V shed 5 bases and J shed 7 bases, with 17 bases lying between them. Per germline, CDR1 SGHTA and CDR2 FQGNSA. This CDR3 has 14 residues. This chain's CDR3 is CASSGDPSVGTQYF. DNA for the CDR3: TGTGCCAGCAGCGGCGACCCCAGCGTTGGGACCCAGTACTTC.

The chain uses TRBV5-6 and TRBJ2-7; the D gene is possibly TRBD1 (5 bases). The V gene's germline CDR1 is SGHDT and CDR2 YYEEEE. V was trimmed by 5 bases and J by 2 bases, leaving 17 bases between them. CDR3 length equals 15 residues. CDR3 DNA sequence: TGTGCCAGCAGTCCCCCAGGGAAAAGACCCTACGAGCAGTACTTC. Encoded protein: CASSPPGKRPYEQYF.

This clone came up once. This chain joins TRBV6-4 and TRBJ1-1; a weak D match, TRBD1 (6 bases). The germline V gene encodes CDR1 MRHNA and CDR2 SNTAGT. The CDR3 sequence is 14 residues long. The V gene lost 9 bases and the J gene lost 6 bases, with 20 bases spanning the gap. The CDR3 DNA is TGTGCCAGGATAAAACAGGGTCAAACGCCTGAAGCTTTCTTT. Amino acids: CARIKQGQTPEAFF.

This chain connects TRBV5-1 to TRBJ1-4, with 7 bases identical to TRBD1. The CDR3 contains 16 residues. Germline lookup yields CDR1 SGHRS and CDR2 YFSETQ. V was pared by 0 bases and J by 8 bases, with 10 bases of the junction left unmatched. As DNA, the CDR3 is TGCGCCAGCAGCTTGGCTCCCTCAGGGGGAGAAGAAAAACTGTTTTTT. This encodes CASSLAPSGGEEKLFF.

This chain uses TRBV15 with TRBJ2-7, with a tentative D call TRBD2 (6 bases). CDR1 is LNHNV and CDR2 is YYDKDF in the germline V gene (reference sequence). This CDR3 contains 16 residues. V dropped 1 base and J dropped 0 bases, with 13 bases sitting between them. The CDR3 region has the DNA TGTGCCACCAGCAGAGTCTTAACTAGCAGCTCCTACGAGCAGTACTTC. It yields the protein CATSRVLTSSSYEQYF.

This chain joins TRBV10-2 and TRBJ2-3, with TRBD2 as a possible D gene (5 bases). Germline CDR1 and CDR2: WSHSY and SAAADI. The CDR3 totals 17 residues. Trimming took off 10 bases at V and 1 base at J, with 24 bases between the two ends. The CDR3 DNA follows: TGCGCCACATTACCCTTACTAGGGCGCGCTCGCACAGATACGCAGTATTTT. Its translation: CATLPLLGRARTDTQYF.

This clone was seen a handful of times. The CDR3 DNA sequence: TGCAGCGTCCGGGACACTGGGAATTCACCCCTCCACTTT. It specifies CSVRDTGNSPLHF. The rearrangement links TRBV29-1 to TRBJ1-6; TRBD1 might be the D (6 bases). V was pared by 6 bases and J by 7 bases, with 13 bases between. Germline V gives CDR1 SQVTM, CDR2 ANQGSEA. The CDR3 sequence is 13 residues long.

The CDR3 region has the DNA TGCGCCAGCAGTGCAGGGAACACTGAAGCTTTCTTT. It encodes CASSAGNTEAFF. The rearrangement joins TRBV10-1 to TRBJ1-1; D is ambiguous. CDR1 is WNHNN and CDR2 is SYGVQD in the germline V gene (reference sequence). This CDR3 region has 12 residues. Trimming removed 4 bases from V and 1 base from J, with 4 bases in between.